This paragraph covers one T cell receptor (beta chain) sequence. No antigen is known for it. The germline gives CDR1 GTSNPN, CDR2 SVGIG (reference sequence). The CDR3 covers 16 residues. V was pared by 0 bases and J by 1 base, with 15 bases between. The assay was immunoSEQ multiplex PCR, and TCRdb's table has in-frame clones only and misses some. This sample has tens of thousands of clones; about 93% occur once, and the top ten carry around 3.1%. The data derive from a study of T cells after posttransplantation cyclophosphamide. Broader study findings: Blood and skin or GI T cell repertoires showed limited TRB overlap.

This sequence joins TRBV30 and TRBJ1-2; D is unclear. Material for sequencing was PBMCs. This TCR came from a woman aged 25 to 39 in good health and a related stem cell transplant donor. The CDR3 loop reads CAWSVLCRRLNYGYTF. CDR3 DNA sequence: TGTGCCTGGAGTGTACTTTGCAGGCGGCTTAACTATGGCTACACCTTC.